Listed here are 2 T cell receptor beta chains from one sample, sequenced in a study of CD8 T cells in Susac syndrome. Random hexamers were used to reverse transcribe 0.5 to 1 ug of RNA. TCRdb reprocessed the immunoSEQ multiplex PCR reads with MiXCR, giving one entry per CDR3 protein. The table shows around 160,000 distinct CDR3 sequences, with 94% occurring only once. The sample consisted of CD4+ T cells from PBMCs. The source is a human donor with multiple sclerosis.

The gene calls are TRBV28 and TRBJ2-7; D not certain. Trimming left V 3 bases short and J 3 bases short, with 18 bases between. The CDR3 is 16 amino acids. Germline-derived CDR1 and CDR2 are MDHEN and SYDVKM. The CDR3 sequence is CASSLMGRLGFYEQYF. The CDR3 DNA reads TGTGCCAGCAGTTTGATGGGCAGGTTGGGGTTCTACGAGCAGTACTTC.

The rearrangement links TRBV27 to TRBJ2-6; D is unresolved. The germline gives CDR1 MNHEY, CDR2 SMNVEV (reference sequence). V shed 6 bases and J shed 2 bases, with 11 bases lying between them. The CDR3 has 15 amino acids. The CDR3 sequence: CASSPRQAGANVLTF. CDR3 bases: TGTGCCAGCAGCCCCCGCCAGGCTGGGGCCAACGTCCTGACTTTC.